This TCR beta chain was retrieved from a study of T cell repertoires in cytomegalovirus infection. About the study: The study used recently identified HLA-C-restricted and well-studied HLA-B-restricted CMV epitopes. CMV infection and matching HLA type were both indicated by public TCR beta signatures. Study findings and constraints: The cumulative frequency of public TCR beta families distinguished individuals who carried CMV together with the relevant HLA. In two of eight donors, the top clonotype was HLA-C-restricted CMV-specific.

Germline assignment: CDR1 SNHLY and CDR2 FYNNEI. Trimming took 4 bases from V and 3 from J; bases not matched to a gene: 6. CDR3 size: 15 residues. One entry per CDR3 protein, called by TCRdb with MiXCR from the reads. The sample contains about 110,000 distinct CDR3 sequences, around 28% of which appear only once. This clonotype has more than one count but fewer than ten. Its antigen is undetermined. This specimen consisted of CD8+ T cells from cultured PBMCs, obtained from culture after CMV antigen stimulation. This chain joins TRBV2 and TRBJ2-1, with TRBD2 matching 7 bases. The source of this sequence is a human donor in good health (CMV status not recorded). Some clones in this sample may be carry-over from other donors' samples. DNA for the CDR3: TGTGCCAGCAGTGCTCCAAGCGGGGTCTACAATGAGCAGTTCTTC. This translates into CASSAPSGVYNEQFF.